These T cell receptor beta chains were read from a single sample in a study of T cell responses to AZD1222 COVID-19 vaccine. The repertoire was sequenced with immunoSEQ multiplex PCR; TCRdb's copy has only in-frame clones and lacks some. The top ten clones hold approximately 8.7% of a sample with approximately 90,000 clones, 90% of them seen once. Sequencing used peripheral blood, obtained on day 0 of AZD1222 vaccination. The origin of the receptors is an adult in good health. The CDR3 runs from the conserved cysteine through the conserved F or W. D genes are given only for firm matches. Only some rows state a clone size, as once, few, many or a class for expanded clones.

TRBD1	NA	TRBJ1-2	TRBV5-1	TGCGCCAGCAGCTTGGGACCCCCGGGACAGGCGAACATTAACTATGGCTACACCTTC	CASSLGPPGQANINYGYTF
TRBD1	NA	TRBJ2-3	TRBV5-8	TGTGCCAGCAGCTTAGTCGACAGGGGCCTTTATTTT	CASSLVDRGLYF
NA	NA	TRBJ2-7	TRBV15	TGTGCCACCAGCCCGGTCTCCTACGAGCAGTACTTC	CATSPVSYEQYF
NA	NA	TRBJ1-1	TRBV14	TGTGCCAGCAGCCAAGCAGGGATGAACACTGAAGCTTTCTTT	CASSQAGMNTEAFF
TRBD1	NA	TRBJ2-2	TRBV6-5	TGTGCCACCAGAAGGGGACAGGCTAACACCGGGGAGCTGTTTTTT	CATRRGQANTGELFF
TRBD1	NA	TRBJ1-1	TRBV5-5	TGTGCCAGCAGTCGACAGGGGGCGAACACTGAAGCTTTCTTT	CASSRQGANTEAFF
NA	NA	TRBJ1-4	TRBV4-2	TGTGCCAGCAGCCACCCTGGCCAGGCAACTAATGAAAAACTGTTTTTT	CASSHPGQATNEKLFF
NA	NA	TRBJ2-1	TRBV27	TGTGCCAGCAGTTACCCCCGGGCAGACCACAATGAGCAGTTCTTC	CASSYPRADHNEQFF
NA	NA	TRBJ1-5	TRBV18	TGTGCCAGCTCACCAGCAACAGCCCCGGTCAATCAGCCCCAGCATTTT	CASSPATAPVNQPQHF
NA	NA	TRBJ2-3	TRBV4-1	TGCGCCAGCAGCCAAGATGGCAGAACAGATACGCAGTATTTT	CASSQDGRTDTQYF
NA	NA	TRBJ1-3	TRBV19	TGTGCCAGTAGCATCAGAGACCCAAGAAACACCATATATTTT	CASSIRDPRNTIYF
NA	NA	TRBJ2-3	TRBV20-1	TGCAGTGCCGACCGTGGTACGCAGTATTTT	CSADRGTQYF
NA	NA	TRBJ1-6	TRBV7-6	TGTGCCAGCAGCCCTCAAGGAGGGGGGTATAATTCACCCCTCCACTTT	CASSPQGGGYNSPLHF
TRBD2	NA	TRBJ2-3	TRBV7-9	TGTGCCAGCAGCCCCAGCGGGGGGAACGCAGATACGCAGTATTTT	CASSPSGGNADTQYF
NA	NA	TRBJ1-6	TRBV7-2	TGTGCCAGCAGCTTAGTTAAGCTTGTGACTTCACCCCTCCACTTT	CASSLVKLVTSPLHF
NA	NA	TRBJ2-3	TRBV7-7	TGTGCTAGCAGCCCTACTGGAAGTTACACAGATACGCAGTATTTT	CASSPTGSYTDTQYF
NA	NA	TRBJ2-1	TRBV5-4	TGTGCCGTCCAGGACAATGACAATGAGCAGTTCTTC	CAVQDNDNEQFF
TRBD1	NA	TRBJ1-6	TRBV7-3	TGTGCCAGCAGCTCAGGGGGCAGTAATTCACCCCTCCACTTT	CASSSGGSNSPLHF
NA	NA	TRBJ1-2	TRBV2	TGTGCCAGCTGGGACCGCTCGGAGTCGGGCTACACCTTC	CASWDRSESGYTF
NA	NA	TRBJ1-1	TRBV7-2	TGTGCCAGCAGCTTTAAAGGGGAGGGCACTGAAGCTTTCTTT	CASSFKGEGTEAFF
NA	NA	TRBJ1-4	TRBV5-1	TGCGCCAGCAGGATCGGAACAACTAATGAAAAACTGTTTTTT	CASRIGTTNEKLFF
TRBD2	NA	TRBJ2-1	TRBV7-2	TGTGCCAGCAGCTCGCGATCAGCGGGGGGCTCTTCCAATGAGCAGTTCTTC	CASSSRSAGGSSNEQFF
NA	NA	TRBJ1-2	TRBV6-2/TRBV6-3	TGTGCCAGCAGTTACATGGGTAGAAGGGGCTACACCTTC	CASSYMGRRGYTF
NA	NA	TRBJ2-4	TRBV7-9	TGTGCCAGCAGCTTAGAGGACAACATTCAGTACTTC	CASSLEDNIQYF
TRBD1	NA	TRBJ1-5	TRBV7-2	TGTGCCAGCAGCTTGCGACAGGGGGGAGTTCAGCCCCAGCATTTT	CASSLRQGGVQPQHF
NA	NA	TRBJ1-2	TRBV3-1/TRBV3-2	TGTGCCAGCAGCCTGGCAGGCCACTATGGCTACACCTTC	CASSLAGHYGYTF
TRBD2	NA	TRBJ2-2	TRBV13	TGTGCCAGCAGCGAGACTAGCGGGGGGGACACCGGGGAGCTGTTTTTT	CASSETSGGDTGELFF
NA	few	TRBJ2-3	TRBV5-1	TGCGCCAGCAGCCGGGGTGATTCTAGCACAGATACGCAGTATTTT	CASSRGDSSTDTQYF
TRBD1	NA	TRBJ2-7	TRBV27	TGTGCCAGCAGTTCCGCAGCGGCGACAGGGATTATGGGGGAGCAGTACTTC	CASSSAAATGIMGEQYF
TRBD1	NA	TRBJ2-1	TRBV11-3	TGTGCCAGCAGTCCGGGACAGGCCTACAATGAGCAGTTCTTC	CASSPGQAYNEQFF